The next 30 T cell receptor beta chains were all read from a single sample in a study of human T cells and chemical hapten exposure. One entry per CDR3 protein, called by TCRdb with MiXCR from the RACE reads. This sample yields 62,000 or so distinct CDR3 sequences, of which roughly 11% are seen a single time; roughly 5% belongs to the top ten. Described time point: pre-sensitization, week 0. Stated treatment: therapeutic diphenylcyclopropenone sensitization with weekly scalp DPC. The starting material was whole blood, obtained in connection with sensitization to the hapten diphenylcyclopropenone (DPC). These receptors were collected from a woman in her fifties or sixties with alopecia areata. Some clones in this sample may be carry-over from other donors' samples.

This clonotype has at least ten counts. The rearrangement uses TRBV28 and TRBJ2-7; no firm D call. The length of the CDR3 is 16 residues. Trimming cost V 3 bases and J 2 bases, with 17 bases left between them. Germline-derived CDR1 and CDR2 are MDHEN and SYDVKM. CDR3 region: CASSFPQVMPAYEQYF. The CDR3 nucleotides read TGTGCCAGCAGTTTTCCTCAGGTCATGCCCGCCTACGAGCAGTACTTC.

This chain links TRBV28 with TRBJ1-5, with D possibly being TRBD1 (5 bases). The CDR3 extends over 14 amino acids. The germline V gene encodes CDR1 MDHEN and CDR2 SYDVKM. V was clipped by 7 bases and J by 0 bases, with 10 bases between them. The CDR3 spells CASIGAFSNQPQHF. The DNA for the CDR3 is TGTGCCAGCATAGGGGCGTTTAGCAATCAGCCCCAGCATTTT.

This clonotype was recorded at least ten times. The chain couples TRBV29-1 to TRBJ2-1; D is unclear. V was cut by 6 bases and J by 5 bases, with 20 bases left in between. The CDR3 contains 15 residues. CDR1 and CDR2 from the germline V gene are SQVTM and ANQGSEA. The CDR3 region is CSVPKWASGNNEQFF. The DNA of the CDR3 is TGCAGCGTCCCTAAGTGGGCTAGTGGGAACAATGAGCAGTTCTTC.

This clonotype came up a few times. The V gene is TRBV7-2, the J gene TRBJ2-1, with 11 bases that match TRBD2. This CDR3 spans 15 amino acids. Germline V CDR1 and CDR2: SGHTA, FQGNSA. The trim removed 5 bases at V and 9 bases at J, leaving 9 bases unmatched. The CDR3 loop is CASSPIAGGRLEQFF. The CDR3 region has the DNA TGTGCCAGCAGCCCGATAGCGGGGGGGCGGCTTGAGCAGTTCTTC.

This chain connects TRBV29-1 to TRBJ2-3, with 9 bases that match TRBD2. With 5 bases clipped from V and 9 bases from J, the junction kept 3 bases outside the gene matches. CDR1 is SQVTM, CDR2 ANQGSEA, per germline. The CDR3 is 11 residues long. CDR3 in amino acids: CSVLAGETQYF. In nucleotides, the CDR3 is TGCAGCGTTTTAGCGGGAGAGACGCAGTATTTT.

This clonotype was recorded a few times. This rearrangement joins TRBV20-1 to TRBJ1-2; D gene ambiguous. CDR3 size: 13 residues. Germline V CDR1 and CDR2: DFQATT, SNEGSKA (reference sequence). V lost 3 bases and J 4 bases, leaving 12 bases between the germline ends. The CDR3 here is CSAREEKSYGYTF. As DNA, the CDR3 is TGCAGTGCTAGGGAGGAAAAGAGCTATGGCTACACCTTC.

This clonotype appeared many times. This chain uses TRBV9 with TRBJ1-1, with unresolved D. This CDR3 has 14 residues. Trimming removed 3 bases from V and 1 base from J, with 10 bases in between. Germline CDR1 SGDLS, CDR2 YYNGEE. The CDR3 here is CASSESTTNTEAFF. For the CDR3, the DNA is TGTGCCAGCAGCGAAAGCACCACGAACACTGAAGCTTTCTTT.

This rearrangement joins TRBV29-1 to TRBJ2-3, with 9 bases aligning to TRBD1. Trimming at V came to 5 bases and at J to 6 bases, leaving 6 bases not matched to a gene. Germline loops: CDR1 SQVTM, CDR2 ANQGSEA. This CDR3 spans 13 amino acids. This chain's CDR3 is CSVKQGAADTQYF. Written as DNA, the CDR3 is TGCAGCGTTAAACAGGGGGCAGCGGATACGCAGTATTTT.

This clonotype was counted a few times. V is TRBV9 and J is TRBJ1-5; perhaps TRBD1 as D (5 bases). V lost 0 bases, J lost 7 bases, and 11 bases lay in between. CDR3 length equals 14 residues. CDR1 SGDLS and CDR2 YYNGEE come from the germline V gene. The CDR3 region is CASSVDGAGQPQHF. The DNA of the CDR3 is TGTGCCAGCAGCGTAGACGGGGCTGGGCAGCCCCAGCATTTT.

The chain carries TRBV6-5 and TRBJ1-2, with D maybe TRBD1 (6 bases). Germline CDR1 and CDR2: MNHEY and SVGAGI. The length of the CDR3 is 12 residues. V was cut by 4 bases and J by 6 bases, with 9 bases left in between. CDR3 residues: CASSSQGNGYTF. In DNA form, the CDR3 reads TGTGCCAGCAGTTCTCAGGGGAATGGCTACACCTTC.

There are a few counts of this clonotype. The chain combines TRBV6-2 or TRBV6-3 with TRBJ2-6; perhaps D is TRBD1 or TRBD2 (6 bases each). Deletions cut 2 bases from V and 4 bases from J, with 15 bases between. The CDR3 totals 17 residues. CDR1 and CDR2 from the germline V gene are MNHEY and SVGEGT. Here the CDR3 DNA reads TGTGCCAGCAGTTACCCCCGACAGGCGGGGGGGGCCAACGTCCTGACTTTC. Its translation: CASSYPRQAGGANVLTF.

This clonotype was seen ten or more times. The chain recombines TRBV7-9 with TRBJ1-5; D gene unclear. CDR3 length: 13 amino acids. Germline V gene sequence: CDR1 SEHNR, CDR2 FQNEAQ (reference sequence). The ends were cut back, 5 bases at V and 4 bases at J, with 9 bases in the middle. For the CDR3, the DNA is TGTGCCAGCAGCCCGGAGTTAAATCAGCCCCAGCATTTT. This sequence encodes CASSPELNQPQHF. The complete variable domain, with remaining parts taken from reference TRBV7-9 and TRBJ1-5, reads DTGVSQNPRHKITKRGQNVTFRCDPISEHNRLYWYRQTLGQGPEFLTYFQNEAQLEKSRLLSDRFSAERPKGSFSTLEIQRTEQGDSAMYLCASSPELNQPQHFGDGTRLSIL.

The sample holds many counts of this clonotype. The chain couples TRBV6-2 or TRBV6-3 to TRBJ1-5; tentative D call: TRBD1 (5 bases). Germline CDR1 is MNHEY and CDR2 is SVGEGT. This CDR3 is built from 14 residues. With 4 bases removed from V and 4 bases from J, the gap between germline ends came to 11 bases. The CDR3 loop reads CASSFKGKNQPQHF. As DNA, the CDR3 is TGTGCCAGCAGTTTCAAGGGGAAAAATCAGCCCCAGCATTTT.

This clonotype was seen ten or more times. The chain joins TRBV6-2 or TRBV6-3 to TRBJ2-7; no clear D gene. Germline assignment: CDR1 MNHEY and CDR2 SVGEGT. V was cut by 5 bases and J by 4 bases, with 15 bases left in between. The CDR3 spans 14 residues. Here the CDR3 DNA reads TGTGCCAGCAGTATTCCCCCGGGTACATACGAGCAGTACTTC. As protein: CASSIPPGTYEQYF.

V gene TRBV18 combines with J gene TRBJ1-4; tentative D call: TRBD1 (5 bases). V shed 0 bases and J shed 8 bases, with 16 bases lying between them. CDR3 length: 16 residues. Germline V CDR1 and CDR2: KGHSH, LQKENI. CDR3 sequence: CASSPPARGSGEKLFF. Here the CDR3 DNA reads TGTGCCAGCTCACCACCAGCGAGGGGTTCGGGCGAAAAACTGTTTTTT.

This clonotype occurred many times. The chain combines TRBV6-2 or TRBV6-3 with TRBJ1-1, with D uncertain. The CDR3 has 12 residues. The germline CDR1 and CDR2 sequences are MNHEY and SVGEGT. V lost 5 bases and J lost 5, with 9 bases in between. The CDR3 is CASSPHGTEAFF. As DNA, the CDR3 is TGTGCCAGCAGTCCACATGGGACTGAAGCTTTCTTT.

The rearrangement joins TRBV21-1 to TRBJ2-2; TRBD1 is the table's D call, not checked against the DNA. TRBV21-1 is a documented pseudogene. This CDR3 has 18 amino acids. The CDR3 loop reads CASSSPPGQGQPTGELFF. The CDR3 DNA reads as TGTGCCAGCAGCAGTCCCCCGGGACAGGGGCAGCCTACCGGGGAGCTGTTTTTT.

This clonotype was counted only a few times. V is TRBV20-1 and J is TRBJ1-2; no definite D call. The germline V and J ends were trimmed by 5 bases and 2 bases, with 18 bases remaining between them. The CDR3 has 15 residues. CDR1 DFQATT and CDR2 SNEGSKA come from the germline V gene (reference sequence). The CDR3 nucleotides read TGCAGTGCTGGAACACCTACGGGAGTAAACTATGGCTACACCTTC. Translating gives CSAGTPTGVNYGYTF.

The sample holds many counts of this clonotype. CDR3 amino acids: CASSLGTGLQGPEAFF. As DNA, the CDR3 is TGTGCCAGCAGCTTGGGGACGGGACTTCAGGGACCTGAAGCTTTCTTT. The chain joins TRBV7-9 to TRBJ1-1; D possibly corresponds to TRBD1 (5 bases). In germline, CDR1 is SEHNR, CDR2 FQNEAQ (reference sequence). Trimming took off 3 bases at V and 6 bases at J, with 20 bases between the two ends. The CDR3 has 16 amino acids.

This clonotype was counted a few times. The chain carries TRBV18 and TRBJ1-3, with a weak D call TRBD1 (5 bases). The germline V and J ends were trimmed by 6 bases and 0 bases, with 9 bases remaining between them. The germline V gene encodes CDR1 KGHSH and CDR2 LQKENI. The CDR3 is 14 amino acids. The CDR3 nucleotides are TGTGCCAGCTCGGGGGAAATCTCTGGAAACACCATATATTTT. Translating it yields CASSGEISGNTIYF.

A note on this clonotype: Compared with germline, one end of the junction differs, possibly owing to a read error. This rearrangement joins TRBV7-7 to TRBJ2-5; D is unresolved. Germline assignment: CDR1 SSHAT and CDR2 FNYEAQ (reference sequence). The CDR3 totals 13 residues. CDR3 sequence reads: CASSLGNSETQYF. Here the CDR3 DNA reads TGTGCTAGCAGCTTAGGGAATAGTGAGACCCAGTACTTC.

This clonotype came up a few times. This chain links TRBV20-1 with TRBJ2-2, with TRBD2 identical over 8 bases. The CDR3 length is 15 residues. V lost 6 bases and J lost 5; bases outside the gene matches: 11. Germline V gene sequence: CDR1 DFQATT, CDR2 SNEGSKA (reference sequence). CDR3 sequence (DNA): TGCAGTGCACACAGAGCAGGACTAGCAACCGGGGAGCTGTTTTTT. Translated, it gives CSAHRAGLATGELFF.

In its sample, this clonotype was seen a few times. CDR3 DNA sequence: TGCGCCAGCAGCCAAGAAGGGACAGGGTATTACGAGCAGTACTTC. This encodes CASSQEGTGYYEQYF. The chain employs TRBV4-3 and TRBJ2-7; 9 bases map to TRBD1. Germline assignment: CDR1 LGHNA and CDR2 YSLEER. The CDR3 runs to 15 residues. The junction had 4 bases not matched to a gene; V was cut back by 0 bases and J by 4 bases.

In its sample, this clonotype was seen many times. The chain combines TRBV2 with TRBJ1-1, with TRBD1 identical over 10 bases. V lost 8 bases, J lost 0 bases, and 6 bases stayed unmatched. The CDR3 runs to 15 residues. Per the germline V gene, CDR1 is SNHLY and CDR2 is FYNNEI. This CDR3 reads CASGGQGIMNTEAFF. The CDR3 DNA is TGTGCCAGCGGGGGACAGGGGATCATGAACACTGAAGCTTTCTTT.

This clonotype was recorded many times. The chain uses TRBV7-2 and TRBJ2-3, with D maybe TRBD2 (5 bases). The length of the CDR3 is 14 residues. The V end lost 7 bases, the J end lost 0 bases, and 11 bases lay between the germline ends. The germline V gene encodes CDR1 SGHTA and CDR2 FQGNSA. The CDR3 protein is CASTRPGSTDTQYF. In DNA, the CDR3 is TGTGCCAGCACTCGCCCGGGGAGCACAGATACGCAGTATTTT. Variable domain in full (rest from reference TRBV7-2 and TRBJ2-3): GAGVSQSPSNKVTEKGKDVELRCDPISGHTALYWYRQSLGQGLEFLIYFQGNSAPDKSGLPSDRFSAERTGGSVSTLTIQRTQQEDSAVYLCASTRPGSTDTQYFGPGTRLTVL.

In its sample, this clonotype was seen a few times. The chain carries TRBV15 and TRBJ1-5, with 7 bases identical to TRBD1. The junction had 7 bases not matched to a gene; V was cut back by 5 bases and J by 3 bases. This CDR3 is 15 amino acids long. Germline CDR1 and CDR2: LNHNV and YYDKDF (reference sequence). This CDR3 is CATSARQGNNQPQHF. The CDR3 region has the DNA TGTGCCACCAGCGCTAGACAGGGCAACAATCAGCCCCAGCATTTT.

This clonotype was observed many times. The rearrangement joins TRBV6-2 or TRBV6-3 to TRBJ2-1, with TRBD2 matching over 14 bases. CDR1 is MNHEY, CDR2 SVGEGT, per germline. The CDR3 consists of 14 residues. The trim removed 6 bases at V and 14 bases at J, leaving 9 bases unmatched. CDR3 loop: CASSHGLAGGSEFF. The CDR3 DNA is TGTGCCAGCAGCCACGGACTAGCGGGAGGTAGTGAGTTCTTC.

V is TRBV12-3 or TRBV12-4 and J is TRBJ2-3, with 9 bases matching TRBD2. With 3 bases clipped from V and 1 base from J, the junction kept 5 bases outside the gene matches. The length of the CDR3 is 16 residues. In DNA, the CDR3 is TGTGCCAGCAGTTTGCCTCGGACTAGCGGCACAGATACGCAGTATTTT. Translated: CASSLPRTSGTDTQYF.

This clonotype was found a few times. The CDR3: CASSSRTRPPTRQYF. The CDR3 DNA reads TGTGCCAGCAGTTCCCGGACAAGACCTCCTACGAGGCAGTACTTC. V and J are TRBV6-5 and TRBJ2-7; maybe TRBD1 (5 bases). The germline V and J ends were trimmed by 4 bases and 9 bases, with 22 bases remaining between them. Germline lookup yields CDR1 MNHEY and CDR2 SVGAGI. CDR3 length equals 15 residues.

This clonotype has just a few counts. This chain links TRBV28 with TRBJ2-7, with D hard to call. This CDR3 region has 13 residues. V shed 4 bases and J shed 4 bases, with 11 bases lying between them. CDR1 is MDHEN and CDR2 is SYDVKM in the germline V gene. The CDR3 nucleotides read TGTGCCAGCAGTTACGAACTCGGGTACGAGCAGTACTTC. It encodes CASSYELGYEQYF.